The 29 T cell receptor beta chains in this list originate from one sample, sequenced in a study of identical twins. TCRdb processed the 5' RACE reads anew with MiXCR; each CDR3 protein has one entry. The top ten hold more than 8% of the sample, which has 350,000 or so distinct CDR3 sequences, around 9% seen once. The sequenced sample consisted of naive T cells sorted from blood. Every receptor here comes from a woman aged 50 to 60 in good health.

This clonotype was counted many times. The V gene is TRBV7-3, the J gene TRBJ2-2; 10 bases match TRBD2. The germline V gene encodes CDR1 SGHTA and CDR2 FQGTGA. This CDR3 is built from 15 residues. Trimming at V came to 7 bases and at J to 1 base, leaving 3 bases not matched to a gene. Written as DNA, the CDR3 is TGTGCCAGCACCCGGACTAGCGGGAACACCGGGGAGCTGTTTTTT. Translated: CASTRTSGNTGELFF.

This clonotype was counted ten times or more. The chain is built from TRBV5-1 and TRBJ2-4; maybe TRBD2 (6 bases). V lost 0 bases and J lost 5, with 12 bases in between. The germline V gene encodes CDR1 SGHRS and CDR2 YFSETQ. The CDR3 runs to 15 residues. CDR3 in DNA: TGCGCCAGCAGCTTGGGAGTAGCGGACCAAAACATTCAGTACTTC. This sequence encodes CASSLGVADQNIQYF. The full variable domain, in which reference TRBV5-1 and TRBJ2-4 provide the parts outside the CDR3, is KAGVTQTPRYLIKTRGQQVTLSCSPISGHRSVSWYQQTPGQGLQFLFEYFSETQRNKGNFPGRFSGRQFSNSRSEMNVSTLELGDSALYLCASSLGVADQNIQYFGAGTRLSVL.

This clonotype was recorded many times. This chain links TRBV12-3 or TRBV12-4 with TRBJ2-1; D possibly corresponds to TRBD1 (5 bases). Trimming shortened V by 6 bases and J by 5 bases, and 14 bases separated the two germline ends. CDR3 length equals 14 residues. CDR3 sequence reads: CASSPYPTDNEQFF. CDR3 DNA: TGTGCCAGCAGCCCCTACCCGACAGACAATGAGCAGTTCTTC.

The V and J genes are TRBV3-1 and TRBJ2-5; no clear D. CDR1 is LGHDT and CDR2 is YNNKEL in the germline V gene (reference sequence). The V gene lost 1 base and the J gene lost 5 bases, with 14 bases spanning the gap. This CDR3 has 15 residues. DNA for the CDR3: TGTGCCAGCAGCCAAGGTTCCATAGTGTCCGAGACCCAGTACTTC. The encoded protein is CASSQGSIVSETQYF.

This rearrangement joins TRBV6-5 to TRBJ2-1; 8 bases align to TRBD2. Trimming removed 6 bases from V and 5 bases from J; junction bases left unmatched: 9. CDR1 MNHEY and CDR2 SVGAGI come from the germline V gene. This CDR3 has 15 residues. For the CDR3, the DNA is TGTGCCAGCAGCCTAACGGGAGGGATAGACAATGAGCAGTTCTTC. Amino acids: CASSLTGGIDNEQFF.

The sample holds many counts of this clonotype. This chain connects TRBV7-9 to TRBJ1-1; 9 nucleotides match TRBD1. V shed 5 bases, J shed 6 bases, and the junction held 7 bases outside the gene matches. The CDR3 covers 14 residues. The germline CDR1 and CDR2 sequences are SEHNR and FQNEAQ (reference sequence). CDR3 sequence reads: CASSPGTGRPEAFF. The CDR3 coding sequence is TGTGCCAGCAGCCCGGGGACAGGGCGCCCTGAAGCTTTCTTT.

The chain is built from TRBV29-1 and TRBJ1-3; TRBD1 might be the D (5 bases). Germline lookup yields CDR1 SQVTM and CDR2 ANQGSEA. This CDR3 region has 14 residues. V was trimmed by 6 bases and J by 0 bases, leaving 12 bases between them. The CDR3 is CSVGTASSGNTIYF. CDR3 in DNA: TGCAGCGTAGGGACGGCAAGCTCTGGAAACACCATATATTTT.

This chain joins TRBV5-1 and TRBJ2-1; perhaps D is TRBD1 or TRBD2 (5 bases each). Trimming left V 5 bases short and J 8 bases short, with 11 bases between. The CDR3 totals 12 residues. Germline CDR1 SGHRS, CDR2 YFSETQ. CDR3 amino acids: CASRPMGDEQFF. In nucleotides, the CDR3 is TGCGCCAGCAGGCCCATGGGGGATGAGCAGTTCTTC.

A few counts support this clonotype. The rearrangement uses TRBV25-1 and TRBJ2-5; 9 nucleotides match TRBD2. The germline gives CDR1 MGHDK, CDR2 SYGVNS. The V gene end was trimmed by 2 bases and the J gene end by 2 bases; junction bases not matched to a gene: 6. The CDR3 has 16 residues. CDR3 region: CASSEMFAGGQETQYF. CDR3 nucleotide sequence: TGTGCCAGCAGTGAAATGTTCGCGGGAGGGCAAGAGACCCAGTACTTC.

The chain employs TRBV12-3 or TRBV12-4 and TRBJ2-7; 9 bases agree with TRBD1. The CDR3 runs to 15 residues. Losses at the gene ends were 6 bases for V and 4 bases for J; bases not matched to a gene: 10. CDR3 sequence: CASRKGTGTGYEQYF. As DNA, the CDR3 is TGTGCCAGCAGAAAAGGGACAGGGACAGGGTACGAGCAGTACTTC.

The chain recombines TRBV12-3 or TRBV12-4 with TRBJ1-6; D is uncertain. Trimming took off 4 bases at V and 5 bases at J, with 9 bases between the two ends. The CDR3 covers 14 residues. CDR3 residues: CASSSDWDNSPLHF. The CDR3 nucleotides read TGTGCCAGCAGTTCGGACTGGGATAATTCACCCCTCCACTTT.

The chain recombines TRBV21-1 with TRBJ2-7; TRBD1, the D gene given by the table, was not confirmed from the DNA. TRBV21-1 is a pseudogene locus. The CDR3 is made up of 15 amino acids. As DNA, the CDR3 is TGTGCCAGCAGCGTGGAGGACAGGCCTACCTACGAGCAGTACTTC. It yields the protein CASSVEDRPTYEQYF.

This clonotype was found many times. The rearrangement links TRBV5-1 to TRBJ2-3, with TRBD1 as a possible D gene (5 bases). Trimming took 4 bases from V and 4 from J, leaving 10 bases between them. Germline loops: CDR1 SGHRS, CDR2 YFSETQ. This CDR3 contains 13 residues. The CDR3 coding sequence is TGCGCCAGCAGCGCTGCAGGGTCAGATACGCAGTATTTT. This sequence encodes CASSAAGSDTQYF.

This clonotype has more than one count but fewer than ten. The V gene is TRBV20-1, the J gene TRBJ2-5; 7 bases map to TRBD1. This CDR3 is 14 amino acids long. V was pared by 7 bases and J by 5 bases, with 13 bases of the junction left unmatched. Looked up from germline, CDR1 is DFQATT and CDR2 is SNEGSKA (reference sequence). CDR3 amino acids: CSVRDGTVRETQYF. The CDR3 region has the DNA TGCAGTGTCAGGGACGGGACAGTTCGGGAGACCCAGTACTTC.

This clonotype has only a few counts. V usage is TRBV5-1 and J usage is TRBJ2-5, with D possibly TRBD1 on 5 matching bases. The CDR3 covers 15 residues. Germline V gene lookup returns CDR1 SGHRS and CDR2 YFSETQ. The V end was cut by 0 bases, the J end by 2 bases, with 11 bases between. CDR3 region: CASSLEGHQQETQYF. The CDR3 DNA is TGCGCCAGCAGCTTGGAAGGACACCAGCAAGAGACCCAGTACTTC.

CDR3 protein: CSVGVAQANYGYTF. The CDR3 bases are TGCAGCGTTGGCGTGGCACAAGCTAACTATGGCTACACCTTC. The chain joins TRBV29-1 to TRBJ1-2; D not resolved. The length of the CDR3 is 14 residues. V gave up 4 bases and J gave up 0 bases, with 12 bases separating them. Germline CDR1 and CDR2: SQVTM and ANQGSEA.

This clonotype has only a few counts. The V gene is TRBV4-2, the J gene TRBJ2-2, with 8 bases that match TRBD2. This CDR3 has 21 amino acids. The ends lost 2 bases at V and 1 base at J; junction bases unmatched: 18. The germline CDR1 and CDR2 sequences are LGHNA and YNFKEQ. The CDR3 DNA reads as TGTGCCAGCAGCCAACAAACGGGGCCCAGCGGGAGTCGCCGGAACACCGGGGAGCTGTTTTTT. This gives the protein CASSQQTGPSGSRRNTGELFF.

The chain employs TRBV2 and TRBJ2-7, with unresolved D. Trimming stripped 9 bases from V and 6 bases from J, with 9 bases between. The CDR3 spans 10 residues. Looked up from germline, CDR1 is SNHLY and CDR2 is FYNNEI. DNA of the CDR3: TGTGCCAGGCGGCTGGGCGAGCAGTACGTC. Its protein product is CARRLGEQYV.

This clonotype was seen ten or more times. This rearrangement joins TRBV12-3 or TRBV12-4 to TRBJ1-5; the match to TRBD1 covers 8 bases. This CDR3 is 16 amino acids long. Trimming at V came to 1 base and at J to 3 bases, leaving 5 bases not matched to a gene. The CDR3 sequence: CASSLGTGFDNQPQHF. The CDR3, as DNA: TGTGCCAGCAGTTTAGGGACAGGGTTTGACAATCAGCCCCAGCATTTT.

This clonotype has ten or more counts. The CDR3 DNA follows: TGTGCCAGCAGTGAATCGGGCGGTGGAAACACCATATATTTT. As protein: CASSESGGGNTIYF. The genes are TRBV25-1 and TRBJ1-3, with no clear D. The CDR3 is 14 amino acids. Per germline, CDR1 MGHDK and CDR2 SYGVNS. Trimming shortened V by 1 base and J by 3 bases, and 7 bases separated the two germline ends.

This clonotype was counted only a few times. The rearrangement joins TRBV6-4 to TRBJ2-1; TRBD2 matches at 7 bases. The CDR3 extends over 14 amino acids. J was trimmed by 9 bases and V by 4 bases; bases with no gene match: 9. From germline, CDR1 is MRHNA and CDR2 SNTAGT. DNA for the CDR3: TGTGCCAGCAGTGCTGAGGGAGGGCCGAGTGAGCAGTTCTTC. Protein sequence: CASSAEGGPSEQFF.

This clonotype has just a few counts. The V gene is TRBV10-3, the J gene TRBJ1-4, with D possibly being TRBD1 (5 bases). The CDR3 is made up of 14 amino acids. V was clipped by 10 bases and J by 4 bases, with 16 bases between them. Germline values: CDR1 ENHRY, CDR2 SYGVKD. In nucleotides, the CDR3 is TGTGCCACTCACCCCTTTGGGGGTAATGAAAAACTGTTTTTT. It codes for CATHPFGGNEKLFF.

This clonotype appeared a few times. The chain is built from TRBV3-1 and TRBJ2-7, with 11 nucleotides matching TRBD2. Germline lookup yields CDR1 LGHDT and CDR2 YNNKEL (reference sequence). V shed 5 bases, J shed 2 bases, and the junction held 5 bases outside the gene matches. The CDR3 sequence is 15 residues long. The CDR3: CASSKPSGGTYEQYF. Written as DNA, the CDR3 is TGTGCCAGCAGCAAGCCTAGCGGGGGGACCTACGAGCAGTACTTC.

This clonotype showed up many times. The genes are TRBV7-9 and TRBJ2-5; no firm D call. The germline CDR1 and CDR2 sequences are SEHNR and FQNEAQ (reference sequence). V was trimmed by 6 bases and J by 4 bases, leaving 9 bases between them. The CDR3 sequence is 12 residues long. The CDR3 here is CASSLSPETQYF. The CDR3 DNA reads TGTGCCAGCAGTTTATCCCCAGAGACCCAGTACTTC.

The V call is TRBV7-9, the J call TRBJ2-3, with TRBD1 identical over 7 bases. V lost 1 base, J lost 4 bases, and 5 bases stayed unmatched. CDR1 and CDR2 from the germline V gene are SEHNR and FQNEAQ (reference sequence). This CDR3 contains 15 residues. CDR3 nucleotides: TGTGCCAGCAGCTTAGTTGGGGACAGTCCAGATACGCAGTATTTT. Residues: CASSLVGDSPDTQYF.

Only a few counts were recorded for this clonotype. This chain links TRBV6-2 or TRBV6-3 with TRBJ2-5, with D maybe TRBD1 (6 bases). Germline V gives CDR1 MNHEY, CDR2 SVGEGT. CDR3 size: 13 residues. The V end was cut by 6 bases, the J end by 3 bases, with 11 bases between. CDR3 sequence (DNA): TGTGCCAGCAGAATGACAGGAGAAGAGACCCAGTACTTC. Its protein is CASRMTGEETQYF.

This clonotype was picked up a small number of times. This chain uses TRBV7-2 with TRBJ2-1; D is undetermined. From germline, CDR1 is SGHTA and CDR2 FQGNSA. This CDR3 contains 13 residues. Trimming pared 1 base from V and 7 bases from J, leaving 8 bases between. CDR3 protein: CASSLVIANEQFF. DNA of the CDR3: TGTGCCAGCAGCTTAGTAATTGCTAATGAGCAGTTCTTC.

This clonotype appeared a few times. The chain employs TRBV18 and TRBJ2-2; tentatively, D is TRBD1 (5 bases). With 3 bases removed from V and 2 bases from J, the gap between germline ends came to 10 bases. Germline assignment: CDR1 KGHSH and CDR2 LQKENI. There are 15 residues in the CDR3. The chain's CDR3 is CASSPTDSNTGELFF. The CDR3 DNA follows: TGTGCCAGCTCACCGACAGACAGTAACACCGGGGAGCTGTTTTTT.

This clonotype has at least ten counts. The chain links TRBV12-3 or TRBV12-4 to TRBJ2-5; D not certain. The CDR3 has 12 residues. Trimming took off 2 bases at V and 2 bases at J, with 3 bases between the two ends. Here the CDR3 reads CASSLFQETQYF. The CDR3 DNA reads as TGTGCCAGCAGTTTATTTCAAGAGACCCAGTACTTC.